The 28 T cell receptor beta chains below were found in one sample sequenced in a study of blood T cell repertoires in COVID-19. Sequencing was performed with immunoSEQ multiplex PCR; in TCRdb, only in-frame clones are kept and a portion is missing. Here the sample spans more than 200,000 clones, roughly 84% being singletons. The sequenced sample consisted of peripheral blood. The receptors shown here come from a man in his forties or fifties with acute or convalescent COVID-19.

This chain uses TRBV6-5 with TRBJ1-2; D not resolved. This CDR3 has 13 residues. V lost 4 bases and J lost 3, with 9 bases in between. Per the germline V gene, CDR1 is MNHEY and CDR2 is SVGAGI. The DNA for the CDR3 is TGTGCCAGCAGTTTTACACCCCACTATGGCTACACCTTC. It encodes CASSFTPHYGYTF.

V gene TRBV7-2 combines with J gene TRBJ1-1; TRBD1 aligns across 7 bases. Germline loops: CDR1 SGHTA, CDR2 FQGNSA. Trimming at V came to 5 bases and at J to 4 bases, leaving 10 bases not matched to a gene. This CDR3 comprises 15 residues. The CDR3 spells CASSHPRAGGTEAFF. CDR3 nucleotide sequence: TGTGCCAGCAGCCACCCGAGGGCAGGGGGCACTGAAGCTTTCTTT.

The chain couples TRBV12-3 or TRBV12-4 to TRBJ1-2; 7 bases line up with TRBD1. The CDR3 contains 12 residues. V lost 9 bases, J lost 3 bases, and 4 bases stayed unmatched. The CDR3 DNA is TGTGCCAGTCAGGGGGTAGACTATGGCTACACCTTC. Encoded protein: CASQGVDYGYTF.

V is TRBV15 and J is TRBJ1-2; 7 positions match TRBD1. Germline loops: CDR1 LNHNV, CDR2 YYDKDF (reference sequence). With V trimmed by 3 bases and J by 6 bases, 7 bases remained unmatched. The CDR3 spans 14 residues. This CDR3 reads CATSSYRGRDGYTF. The CDR3 DNA reads as TGTGCCACCAGCAGCTACAGGGGTCGGGATGGCTACACCTTC.

The chain employs TRBV19 and TRBJ1-5, with 7 bases lining up with TRBD1. Looked up from germline, CDR1 is LNHDA and CDR2 is SQIVND (reference sequence). CDR3 length equals 14 residues. Unmatched junction bases numbered 6, after V lost 6 bases and J lost 4 bases. The CDR3 reads CASRTRQGNQPQHF. The CDR3 region has the DNA TGTGCCAGTAGAACCCGACAGGGAAATCAGCCCCAGCATTTT. Based on the CDR3 plus reference TRBV19 and TRBJ1-5, the full variable domain is DGGITQSPKYLFRKEGQNVTLSCEQNLNHDAMYWYRQDPGQGLRLIYYSQIVNDFQKGDIAEGYSVSREKKESFPLTVTSAQKNPTAFYLCASRTRQGNQPQHFGDGTRLSIL.

The chain uses TRBV5-1 and TRBJ2-1, with D maybe TRBD2 (5 bases). Germline V lookup: CDR1 SGHRS, CDR2 YFSETQ. With 0 bases removed from V and 5 bases from J, the gap between germline ends came to 12 bases. The CDR3 sequence is 15 residues long. The CDR3 here is CASSLAANGNNEQFF. DNA of the CDR3: TGCGCCAGCAGCTTGGCAGCTAACGGGAACAATGAGCAGTTCTTC.

This clone was found once. The chain carries TRBV6-2 or TRBV6-3 and TRBJ2-1; D ambiguous. Germline V CDR1 and CDR2: MNHEY, SVGEGT. V shed 1 base and J shed 5 bases, with 6 bases lying between them. The CDR3 covers 13 residues. The CDR3 spells CASSYFEDNEQFF. For the CDR3, the DNA is TGTGCCAGCAGTTACTTCGAGGACAATGAGCAGTTCTTC.

This rearrangement joins TRBV27 to TRBJ2-3, with 8 positions matching TRBD2. The CDR3 covers 14 residues. The germline V gene encodes CDR1 MNHEY and CDR2 SMNVEV (reference sequence). V was clipped by 4 bases and J by 7 bases; unmatched bases: 7. CDR3 protein: CASSYSGNLNTQYF. CDR3 nucleotide sequence: TGTGCCAGCAGTTATAGCGGGAATCTAAATACGCAGTATTTT.

V gene TRBV2 combines with J gene TRBJ2-7, with 7 bases lining up with TRBD1. The V and J ends lost 6 bases and 3 bases, in that order; junction bases with no gene match: 8. The CDR3 is 14 amino acids. From germline, CDR1 is SNHLY and CDR2 FYNNEI. The CDR3 here is CASRGPGQNYEQYF. The CDR3 DNA follows: TGTGCCAGCAGGGGACCGGGACAGAACTACGAGCAGTACTTC.

On this clone itself: An end of the junction does not agree with germline; a read error may underlie this. J is TRBJ1-2 and V is TRBV25-1; 7 nucleotides agree with TRBD1. Germline V lookup: CDR1 MGHDK, CDR2 SYGVNS. The length of the CDR3 is 13 residues. The CDR3 nucleotides are TGTGCCAGCAGCGAATCGGGACAGTATGGCTACACCTTC. Its translation is CASSESGQYGYTF.

The J gene is TRBJ2-2, the V gene TRBV19, with 10 bases fitting TRBD2. Trimming removed 3 bases from V and 6 bases from J; junction bases left unmatched: 7. This CDR3 has 16 amino acids. Germline V CDR1 and CDR2: LNHDA, SQIVND (reference sequence). The CDR3: CASSMGLAGVPGELFF. CDR3 sequence (DNA): TGTGCCAGTAGTATGGGGCTAGCGGGAGTCCCCGGGGAGCTGTTTTTT.

The chain employs TRBV15 and TRBJ2-4; 8 nucleotides agree with TRBD1. Germline V gene lookup returns CDR1 LNHNV and CDR2 YYDKDF (reference sequence). The junction had 5 bases not matched to a gene; V was cut back by 8 bases and J by 2 bases. The CDR3 runs to 14 residues. The CDR3 sequence is CATQDRESKNIQYF. The CDR3 nucleotides read TGTGCCACCCAGGACAGGGAGTCCAAAAACATTCAGTACTTC.

The chain recombines TRBV7-3 with TRBJ2-2; D is unclear. V was cut by 6 bases and J by 1 base, with 15 bases left in between. The CDR3 contains 16 residues. Germline lookup yields CDR1 SGHTA and CDR2 FQGTGA. CDR3 sequence reads: CASSQVLGRNTGELFF. The CDR3 coding sequence is TGTGCCAGCAGTCAAGTTCTAGGCCGGAACACCGGGGAGCTGTTTTTT.

This chain joins TRBV19 and TRBJ2-5; TRBD1 might be the D (5 bases). V was cut by 0 bases and J by 0 bases, with 5 bases left in between. The V gene's germline CDR1 is LNHDA and CDR2 SQIVND (reference sequence). The CDR3 loop spans 14 amino acids. The CDR3 DNA sequence: TGTGCCAGTAGTATAGACAGGGACCAAGAGACCCAGTACTTC. Its protein product is CASSIDRDQETQYF.

The chain joins TRBV6-5 to TRBJ1-5; D uncertain. V lost 7 bases, J lost 4 bases, and 14 bases lay in between. Germline assignment: CDR1 MNHEY and CDR2 SVGAGI. CDR3 size: 14 residues. The CDR3 sequence is CASTWEGLNQPQHF. DNA of the CDR3: TGTGCCAGCACATGGGAGGGCCTTAATCAGCCCCAGCATTTT.

This chain connects TRBV6-1 to TRBJ2-7; the match to TRBD2 covers 12 bases. With 2 bases clipped from V and 2 bases from J, the junction kept 13 bases outside the gene matches. Per germline, CDR1 MNHNS and CDR2 SASEGT. The CDR3 length is 19 residues. The CDR3 DNA sequence: TGTGCCAGCAGTGAAAACTTTCGGGCTAGCGGGAGGGACGCCTACGAGCAGTACTTC. Its protein is CASSENFRASGRDAYEQYF.

The J gene is TRBJ1-1, the V gene TRBV27, with a possible D match to TRBD1 (5 bases). This CDR3 comprises 15 residues. Trimming left V 4 bases short and J 3 bases short, with 15 bases between. Looked up from germline, CDR1 is MNHEY and CDR2 is SMNVEV (reference sequence). The chain's CDR3 is CASSYRGGEDTEAFF. The CDR3, as DNA: TGTGCCAGCAGTTACCGGGGAGGGGAGGACACTGAAGCTTTCTTT.

The chain recombines TRBV14 with TRBJ2-7; 11 bases are shared with TRBD1. Germline V gene data show CDR1 as SGHDN and CDR2 as FVKESK. Trimming took 6 bases from V and 3 from J; bases not matched to a gene: 1. This CDR3 comprises 13 residues. The CDR3 coding sequence is TGTGCCAGCAGGGGGACAGGGGGCTACGAGCAGTACTTC. Protein product: CASRGTGGYEQYF. Using reference TRBV14 and TRBJ2-7 for the parts outside the CDR3, the full variable domain is EAGVTQFPSHSVIEKGQTVTLRCDPISGHDNLYWYRRVMGKEIKFLLHFVKESKQDESGMPNNRFLAERTGGTYSTLKVQPAELEDSGVYFCASRGTGGYEQYFGPGTRLTVT.

The chain uses TRBV19 and TRBJ1-5; D gene uncertain. V lost 0 bases and J lost 3, with 9 bases in between. The CDR3 loop spans 15 amino acids. Germline V gene lookup returns CDR1 LNHDA and CDR2 SQIVND (reference sequence). CDR3 sequence: CASSIDRRDNQPQHF. The CDR3 nucleotides are TGTGCCAGTAGTATAGATCGACGGGACAATCAGCCCCAGCATTTT.

This clone has just a few counts. This chain connects TRBV11-3 to TRBJ2-7; 11 bases align to TRBD2. After removal of 5 bases from V and 0 bases from J, the junction contained 3 bases not matched to a gene. The CDR3 totals 15 residues. The germline gives CDR1 SGHNT, CDR2 YENEEA. CDR3 coding DNA: TGTGCCAGCAGCGGAGGACTAGCGGGCTCCTACGAGCAGTACTTC. As protein: CASSGGLAGSYEQYF.

The J gene is TRBJ2-5, the V gene TRBV9, with 9 bases aligning to TRBD1. The CDR3 runs 15 residues. Germline-derived CDR1 and CDR2 are SGDLS and YYNGEE. Germline trimming cut 3 bases from V and 2 bases from J; bases unmatched to any gene: 5. The CDR3 is CASSAGQGYQETQYF. CDR3 nucleotide sequence: TGTGCCAGCAGCGCCGGACAGGGGTATCAAGAGACCCAGTACTTC.

The V gene is TRBV15, the J gene TRBJ2-5, with 7 bases fitting TRBD1. The CDR3 has 16 amino acids. Germline V CDR1 and CDR2: LNHNV, YYDKDF (reference sequence). V trimming: 0 bases; J trimming: 5 bases; junction bases outside the gene matches: 9. The CDR3 nucleotides are TGTGCCACCAGCAGAGACGACAGGGCATTGCGGGAGACCCAGTACTTC. Translating it yields CATSRDDRALRETQYF.

The chain carries TRBV6-4 and TRBJ2-3; 7 nucleotides match TRBD1. J was trimmed by 13 bases and V by 5 bases; bases with no gene match: 6. CDR3 length: 11 residues. Germline V CDR1 and CDR2: MRHNA, SNTAGT. CDR3 sequence (DNA): TGTGCCAGCAGTCCGGGACAGAAAAAGTATTTT. Protein sequence: CASSPGQKKYF.

The rearrangement joins TRBV3-1 (or the pseudogene TRBV3-2) to TRBJ1-1, with D possibly being TRBD1 (6 bases). Germline loops: CDR1 LGHDT, CDR2 YNNKEL (reference sequence). This CDR3 has 13 residues. V lost 6 bases to trimming and J lost 7 bases, with 15 bases between them. As DNA, the CDR3 is TGTGCCAGCAGTCCCCAGGGGCAGGGTGAAGCTTTCTTT. Residues: CASSPQGQGEAFF.

The rearrangement joins TRBV11-2 to TRBJ2-2; 11 bases are shared with TRBD1. The CDR3 covers 16 residues. After removal of 4 bases from V and 7 bases from J, the junction contained 8 bases not matched to a gene. Germline CDR1 is SGHAT and CDR2 is FQNNGV. The CDR3 DNA reads TGTGCCAGCAGCTACCGGACAGGGGGCGCGGGCGGGGAGCTGTTTTTT. Translation gives CASSYRTGGAGGELFF.

The chain combines TRBV2 with TRBJ1-5; TRBD1 matches 11 bases. The CDR3 extends over 15 amino acids. Trimming took 3 bases from V and 7 from J; bases not matched to a gene: 5. The germline V gene encodes CDR1 SNHLY and CDR2 FYNNEI. CDR3 protein: CASSERTGGAQPQHF. Written as DNA, the CDR3 is TGTGCCAGCAGTGAGAGGACAGGGGGCGCGCAGCCCCAGCATTTT. Drawing the rest from reference TRBV2 and TRBJ1-5, the complete variable domain is EPEVTQTPSHQVTQMGQEVILRCVPISNHLYFYWYRQILGQKVEFLVSFYNNEISEKSEIFDDQFSVERPDGSNFTLKIRSTKLEDSAMYFCASSERTGGAQPQHFGDGTRLSIL.

A few counts support this clone. The CDR3 spells CASSERRVGTGNFGQPQHF. CDR3 DNA: TGTGCCAGCAGTGAACGCAGAGTGGGGACAGGGAACTTCGGCCAGCCCCAGCATTTT. J is TRBJ1-5 and V is TRBV2; 9 bases line up with TRBD1. There are 19 residues in the CDR3. The germline CDR1 and CDR2 sequences are SNHLY and FYNNEI. V gave up 2 bases and J gave up 7 bases; unmatched junction bases: 18.

V and J are TRBV7-8 and TRBJ2-7; the D gene is possibly TRBD2 (6 bases). Germline-derived CDR1 and CDR2 are SGHVS and FQNEAQ. The CDR3 runs to 13 residues. Deletions cut 4 bases from V and 0 bases from J, with 7 bases between. For the CDR3, the DNA is TGTGCCAGCAGCTCGGGACTCTCCTACGAGCAGTACTTC. It encodes CASSSGLSYEQYF.